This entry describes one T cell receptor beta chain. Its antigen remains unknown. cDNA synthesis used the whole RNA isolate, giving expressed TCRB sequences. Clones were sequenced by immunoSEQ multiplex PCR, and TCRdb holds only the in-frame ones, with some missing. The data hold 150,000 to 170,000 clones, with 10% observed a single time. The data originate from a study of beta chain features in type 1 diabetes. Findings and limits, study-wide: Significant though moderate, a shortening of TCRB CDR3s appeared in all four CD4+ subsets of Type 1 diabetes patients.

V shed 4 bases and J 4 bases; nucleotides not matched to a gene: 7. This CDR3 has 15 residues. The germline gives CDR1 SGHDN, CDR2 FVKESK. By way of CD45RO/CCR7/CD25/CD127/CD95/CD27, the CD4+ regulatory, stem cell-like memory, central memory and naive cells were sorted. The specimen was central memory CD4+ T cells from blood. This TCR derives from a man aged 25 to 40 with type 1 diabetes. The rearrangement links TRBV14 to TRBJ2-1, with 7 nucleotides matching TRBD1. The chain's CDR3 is CASSLSGQVYNEQFF. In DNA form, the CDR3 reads TGTGCCAGCAGCCTGTCCGGACAGGTATACAATGAGCAGTTCTTC.